This T cell receptor (beta chain) stems from a study of blood T cells in healthy people across ages. This clonotype showed up just once. Its antigen remains unidentified. Combining a sample-barcoded 5' primer with a J-beta primer mix, a second PCR ran for roughly 7 to 12 cycles. TCRdb re-analysed the 5' RACE reads in MiXCR, keeping a single row per CDR3 protein. The sample contains more than 700,000 distinct CDR3 sequences, approximately 53% of which appear only once. Study results and limitations: Comparison with aged donors showed that long-lived donors had more naive CD4+ cells and higher diversity. TCR beta diversity per million T cells fell roughly linearly with age.

The germline V gene encodes CDR1 MDHEN and CDR2 SYDVKM. Trimming took 3 bases from V and 4 from J, leaving 13 bases between them. The CDR3 covers 15 residues. The sequenced sample was blood. This chain links TRBV28 with TRBJ2-1, with a tentative D call TRBD2 (5 bases). This sequence was found in an older man in good health. CDR3 amino acids: CASSFSASFYNEQFF. The CDR3, as DNA: TGTGCCAGCAGTTTTTCGGCTAGCTTTTACAATGAGCAGTTCTTC.